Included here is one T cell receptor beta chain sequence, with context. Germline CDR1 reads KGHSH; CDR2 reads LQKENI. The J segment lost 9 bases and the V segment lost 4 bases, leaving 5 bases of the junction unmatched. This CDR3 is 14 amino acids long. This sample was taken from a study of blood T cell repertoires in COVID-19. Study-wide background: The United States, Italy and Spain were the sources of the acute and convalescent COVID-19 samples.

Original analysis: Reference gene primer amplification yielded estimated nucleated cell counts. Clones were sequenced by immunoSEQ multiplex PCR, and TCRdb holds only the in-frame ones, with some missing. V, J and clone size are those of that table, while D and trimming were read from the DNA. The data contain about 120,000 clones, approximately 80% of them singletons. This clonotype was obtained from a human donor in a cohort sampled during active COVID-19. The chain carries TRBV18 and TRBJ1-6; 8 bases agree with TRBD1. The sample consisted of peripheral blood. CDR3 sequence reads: CASSLDRVTSPLHF. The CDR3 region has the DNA TGTGCCAGCTCACTGGACAGGGTTACTTCACCCCTCCACTTT.